This TCR beta chain is from a study of blood T cell repertoires in COVID-19. Assay: immunoSEQ multiplex PCR; the TCRdb copy retains only in-frame clones and omits some. The repertoire holds around 240,000 clones, with 85% to 90% as singletons. Participant age was 18 to 89 years, and participants resided in about two dozen US areas. This CDR3 comprises 15 residues. CDR1 is LGHDT, CDR2 YNNKEL, per germline (reference sequence). Trimming pared 5 bases from V and 4 bases from J, leaving 14 bases between. This TCR was sampled from a man aged 50 or older who had been exposed to COVID-19. Sequencing used PBMCs or T cells enriched from blood (not recorded which). J is TRBJ1-4 and V is TRBV3-1 (or the pseudogene TRBV3-2); no clear D gene. The CDR3 bases are TGTGCCAGCAGCGACCGACACCGGTTTAATGAAAAACTGTTTTTT. It encodes CASSDRHRFNEKLFF.